Listed below are T cell receptor beta chains from one sample, sequenced in a study of control samples from healthy donors and cancer patients. Some clones are missing from TCRdb's copy, which holds only in-frame ones; the method was immunoSEQ multiplex PCR. In the table there are about 190,000 clones, around 90% of which are singletons. The specimen was blood. These receptors were collected from a man younger than 45 in good health. Each CDR3 is given with its conserved first and last residue. D genes are given only for firm matches. Clone size is not always given. Where it is, it says once, few, many or a class for expanded clones.

j_gene: TRBJ2-7; abundance: NA; d_gene: NA; v_gene: TRBV18; CDR3nt: TGTGCCAGCTCACCCCTCGGAGGGACTGGCGAGCAGTACTTC; CDR3aa: CASSPLGGTGEQYF
j_gene: TRBJ1-3; abundance: NA; d_gene: NA; v_gene: TRBV5-1; CDR3nt: TGCGCCAGCAGCATAGAGGGGGCTGGAAACACCATATATTTT; CDR3aa: CASSIEGAGNTIYF
j_gene: TRBJ1-1; abundance: NA; d_gene: NA; v_gene: TRBV14; CDR3nt: TGTGCCAGCAGCCAAGGTTTTACGAACACTGAAGCTTTCTTT; CDR3aa: CASSQGFTNTEAFF
j_gene: TRBJ1-4; abundance: once; d_gene: TRBD1; v_gene: TRBV5-1; CDR3nt: TGCGCCAGCCGAACAGGGGGAAGACGTGAAAAACTGTTTTTT; CDR3aa: CASRTGGRREKLFF
j_gene: TRBJ1-6; abundance: NA; d_gene: NA; v_gene: TRBV24-1; CDR3nt: TGTGCCACCAGTGGCAGCACAGACATAAGAAAGTCACCCCTCCACTTT; CDR3aa: CATSGSTDIRKSPLHF
j_gene: TRBJ1-5; abundance: NA; d_gene: NA; v_gene: TRBV6-6; CDR3nt: TGTGCCAGCAGTTACACCGGGGGATTTGAGCCCCAGCATTTT; CDR3aa: CASSYTGGFEPQHF
j_gene: TRBJ2-7; abundance: NA; d_gene: NA; v_gene: TRBV3-1/TRBV3-2; CDR3nt: TGTGCCAGCAGCTCCAGGGGACCGGGAGACGAGCAGTACTTC; CDR3aa: CASSSRGPGDEQYF
j_gene: TRBJ2-3; abundance: NA; d_gene: TRBD1; v_gene: TRBV29-1; CDR3nt: TGCAGCGTTGACCGACAGGGGCCGAGGGGTTCCATATCAGATACGCAGTATTTT; CDR3aa: CSVDRQGPRGSISDTQYF
j_gene: TRBJ2-7; abundance: NA; d_gene: TRBD1; v_gene: TRBV4-2; CDR3nt: TGTGCCAGCAGCCCCGGACAGGGGGCTTTCAACGAGCAGTACTTC; CDR3aa: CASSPGQGAFNEQYF
j_gene: TRBJ2-1; abundance: NA; d_gene: TRBD1; v_gene: TRBV4-1; CDR3nt: TGCGCCAGCAGCCAGGAGAGAACAGGGGGTCTCAATGAGCAGTTCTTC; CDR3aa: CASSQERTGGLNEQFF
j_gene: TRBJ2-1; abundance: NA; d_gene: TRBD1; v_gene: TRBV12-5; CDR3nt: TGTGCTAGTGGTGTCGGGACAGGGTTCCTATCGGACCGGAACCACAATGAGCAGTTCTTC; CDR3aa: CASGVGTGFLSDRNHNEQFF
j_gene: TRBJ1-2; abundance: NA; d_gene: NA; v_gene: TRBV18; CDR3nt: TGTGCCAGCTCAGGCTTGACAGAGACCTTCTATGGCTACACCTTC; CDR3aa: CASSGLTETFYGYTF
j_gene: TRBJ2-3; abundance: NA; d_gene: NA; v_gene: TRBV5-1; CDR3nt: TGCGCCAGCAGCTTGGAAAGACAGGACACAGATACGCAGTATTTT; CDR3aa: CASSLERQDTDTQYF
j_gene: TRBJ2-6; abundance: NA; d_gene: NA; v_gene: TRBV12-5; CDR3nt: TGTGCTAGTGGTTTGGAGCAGGGTTCTGGGGCCAACGTCCTGACTTTC; CDR3aa: CASGLEQGSGANVLTF
j_gene: TRBJ1-2; abundance: once; d_gene: NA; v_gene: TRBV24-1; CDR3nt: TGTGCCACCAGCGATAATTATCAGGGGTATGGCTACACCTTC; CDR3aa: CATSDNYQGYGYTF
j_gene: TRBJ2-6; abundance: few; d_gene: NA; v_gene: TRBV19; CDR3nt: TGTGCCAGTCATCGGGGGACCTCTGGGGCCAACGTCCTGACTTTC; CDR3aa: CASHRGTSGANVLTF
j_gene: TRBJ2-4; abundance: NA; d_gene: TRBD2; v_gene: TRBV27; CDR3nt: TGTGCCAGCAGTCGTCCCGGGGGAGCGGGGGGCCAAAACATTCAGTACTTC; CDR3aa: CASSRPGGAGGQNIQYF
j_gene: TRBJ2-6; abundance: NA; d_gene: NA; v_gene: TRBV2; CDR3nt: TGTGCCAGCAGTGCGAAACAGCCGTTCTCTGGGGCCAACGTCCTGACTTTC; CDR3aa: CASSAKQPFSGANVLTF
j_gene: TRBJ1-5; abundance: NA; d_gene: TRBD1; v_gene: TRBV7-9; CDR3nt: TGTGCCAGCAGCTCACAGGGGGTCCATCAGCCCCAGCATTTT; CDR3aa: CASSSQGVHQPQHF
j_gene: TRBJ1-1; abundance: NA; d_gene: NA; v_gene: TRBV6-2/TRBV6-3; CDR3nt: TGTGCCAGCAGTTACAGTCACACTGAAGCTTTCTTT; CDR3aa: CASSYSHTEAFF